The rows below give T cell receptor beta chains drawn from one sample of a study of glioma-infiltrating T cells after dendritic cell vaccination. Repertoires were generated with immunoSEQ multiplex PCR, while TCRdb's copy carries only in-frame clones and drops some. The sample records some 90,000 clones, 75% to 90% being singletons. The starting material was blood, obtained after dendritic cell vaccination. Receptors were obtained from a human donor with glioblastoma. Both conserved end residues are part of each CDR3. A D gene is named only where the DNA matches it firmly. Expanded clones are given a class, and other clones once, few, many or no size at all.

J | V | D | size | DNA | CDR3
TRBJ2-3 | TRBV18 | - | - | TGTGCCAGCTCACCACGGGCCCAGGGCACAGATACGCAGTATTTT | CASSPRAQGTDTQYF
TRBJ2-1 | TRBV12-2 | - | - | TGTGCAAGTCGCTCGAGCGGGGGCAGCCTACGGGAGCAGTTCTTC | CASRSSGGSLREQFF
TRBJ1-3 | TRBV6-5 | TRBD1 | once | TGTGCCAGCATTGACAGGGGGCAAGGAAACACCATATATTTT | CASIDRGQGNTIYF
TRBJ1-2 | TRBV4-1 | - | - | TGCGCCAGCAGCCCGGGACTTTTAAACTATGGCTACACCTTC | CASSPGLLNYGYTF
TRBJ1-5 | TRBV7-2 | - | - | TGTGCCAGCAGCTTAATTGGTAGGGGGGGTTTAACTAGCAATCAGCCCCAGCATTTT | CASSLIGRGGLTSNQPQHF
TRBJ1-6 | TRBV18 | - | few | TGTGCCAGCTCACTGAACCAGGGGCCCAAGAACTATAATTCACCCCTCCACTTT | CASSLNQGPKNYNSPLHF
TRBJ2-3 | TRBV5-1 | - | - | TGCGCCAGCAGCTTGGCAGGGACAGATACGCAGTATTTT | CASSLAGTDTQYF
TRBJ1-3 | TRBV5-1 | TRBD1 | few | TGCGCCAGCAGCGCGACCCCGGGACAGGGATCTGGAAACACCATATATTTT | CASSATPGQGSGNTIYF
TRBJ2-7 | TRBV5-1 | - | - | TGCGCCAGCAGCTTGGGGTATACTGCACTCTCCTACGAGCAGTACTTC | CASSLGYTALSYEQYF
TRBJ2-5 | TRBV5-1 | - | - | TGCGCCAGCAGCTTGCAGGGTCAGTGGCAAGAGACCCAGTACTTC | CASSLQGQWQETQYF
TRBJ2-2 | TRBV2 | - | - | TGTGCCAGCAGTGAAATCCCCCGGGACACCGGGGAGCTGTTTTTT | CASSEIPRDTGELFF
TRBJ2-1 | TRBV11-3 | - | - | TGTGCCAGCAGCTTAGTCGGGGTAGCCTACAATGAGCAGTTCTTC | CASSLVGVAYNEQFF
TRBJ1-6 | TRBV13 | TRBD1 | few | TGTGCCAGCAGCAGCGACAGGGCATCGGGAAATTCACCCCTCCACTTT | CASSSDRASGNSPLHF
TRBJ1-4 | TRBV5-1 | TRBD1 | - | TGCGCCAGCACCCCTGACAGGGGAAGTGCTGTTGAAAAACTGTTTTTT | CASTPDRGSAVEKLFF
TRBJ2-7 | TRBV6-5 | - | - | TGTGCCAGCAGTTACTCGAGGTCCCTCCCGGGCGAGCAGTACTTC | CASSYSRSLPGEQYF
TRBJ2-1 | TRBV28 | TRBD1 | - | TGTGCCAGCAGTTCCTTAGGAGGGACAGGGTACAATGAGCAGTTCTTC | CASSSLGGTGYNEQFF
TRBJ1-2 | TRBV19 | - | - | TGTGCCAGTAGGACCCCTGGACAGATCTATGGCTACACCTTC | CASRTPGQIYGYTF
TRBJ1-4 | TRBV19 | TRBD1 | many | TGTGCCAGTAGTACTCGACAGGGATTAGATGAAAAACTGTTTTTT | CASSTRQGLDEKLFF
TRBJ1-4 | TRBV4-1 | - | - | TGCGCCAACAGCCTAAGACAGACTGAAGCCTTAGAAAAACTGTTTTTT | CANSLRQTEALEKLFF
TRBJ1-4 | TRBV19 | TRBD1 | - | TGTGCCAGTACTTCACCGGGACAGGGTGTTGGCAAACTGTTTTTT | CASTSPGQGVGKLFF
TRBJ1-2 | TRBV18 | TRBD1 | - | TGTGCCAGCTCACCAACGAGACAGGGGGAGGAGGGCTACACCTTC | CASSPTRQGEEGYTF
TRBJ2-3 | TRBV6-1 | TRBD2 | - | TGTGCCAGCACCCCAGGACTAGCGGGGAGAGATACGCAGTATTTT | CASTPGLAGRDTQYF
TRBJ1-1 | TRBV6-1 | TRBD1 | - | TGTGCCAGCAGCGTGAGTACAGGGGTAGCTGAAGCTTTCTTT | CASSVSTGVAEAFF